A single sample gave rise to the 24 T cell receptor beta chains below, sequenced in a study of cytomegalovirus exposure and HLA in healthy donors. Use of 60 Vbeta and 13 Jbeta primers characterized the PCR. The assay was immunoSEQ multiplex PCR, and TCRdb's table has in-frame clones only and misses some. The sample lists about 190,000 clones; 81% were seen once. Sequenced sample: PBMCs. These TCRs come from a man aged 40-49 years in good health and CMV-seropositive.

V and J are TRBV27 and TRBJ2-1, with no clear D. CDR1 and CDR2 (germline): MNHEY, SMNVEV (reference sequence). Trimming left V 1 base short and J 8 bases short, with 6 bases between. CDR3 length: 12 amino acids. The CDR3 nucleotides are TGTGCCAGCAGTTTATACAACGATGAGCAGTTCTTC. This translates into CASSLYNDEQFF.

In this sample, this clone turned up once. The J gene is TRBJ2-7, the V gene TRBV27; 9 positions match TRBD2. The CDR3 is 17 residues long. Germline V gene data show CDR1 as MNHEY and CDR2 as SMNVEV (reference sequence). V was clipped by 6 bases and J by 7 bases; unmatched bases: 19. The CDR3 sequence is CASSPLIASGAFGEQYF. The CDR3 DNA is TGTGCCAGCAGCCCCCTCATAGCTAGCGGGGCATTTGGGGAGCAGTACTTC.

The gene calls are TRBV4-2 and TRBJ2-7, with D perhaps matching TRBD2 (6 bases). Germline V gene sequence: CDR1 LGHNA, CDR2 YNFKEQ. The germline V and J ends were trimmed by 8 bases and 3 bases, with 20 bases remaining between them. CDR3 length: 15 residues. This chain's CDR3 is CASGLAGYMNYEQYF. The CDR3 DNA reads TGTGCCAGCGGCTTGGCGGGGTATATGAACTACGAGCAGTACTTC.

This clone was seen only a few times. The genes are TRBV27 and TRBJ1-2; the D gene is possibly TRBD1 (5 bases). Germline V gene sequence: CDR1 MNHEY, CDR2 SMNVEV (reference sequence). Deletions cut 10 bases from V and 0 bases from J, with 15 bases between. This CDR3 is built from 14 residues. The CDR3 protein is CATLQEIPNYGYTF. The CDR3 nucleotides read TGTGCCACCCTACAGGAGATACCTAACTATGGCTACACCTTC.

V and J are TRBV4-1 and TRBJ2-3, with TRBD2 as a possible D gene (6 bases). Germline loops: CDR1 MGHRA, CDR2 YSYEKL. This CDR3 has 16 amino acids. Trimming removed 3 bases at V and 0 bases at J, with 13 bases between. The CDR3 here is CASSQAGFSSTDTQYF. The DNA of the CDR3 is TGCGCCAGCAGCCAGGCGGGGTTTTCTAGCACAGATACGCAGTATTTT.

The chain's CDR3 is CASSPTQTSAQYF. The DNA of the CDR3 is TGTGCCAGCTCACCTACACAGACTAGCGCGCAGTATTTT. J is TRBJ2-3 and V is TRBV18; 8 bases map to TRBD2. CDR3 length: 13 residues. Germline loops: CDR1 KGHSH, CDR2 LQKENI. The trim removed 3 bases at V and 10 bases at J, leaving 6 bases unmatched.

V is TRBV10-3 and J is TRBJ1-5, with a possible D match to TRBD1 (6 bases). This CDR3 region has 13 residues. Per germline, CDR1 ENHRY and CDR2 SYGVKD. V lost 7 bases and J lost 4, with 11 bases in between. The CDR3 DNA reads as TGTGCCATCAAGGGGGAGCCAAATCAGCCCCAGCATTTT. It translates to CAIKGEPNQPQHF.

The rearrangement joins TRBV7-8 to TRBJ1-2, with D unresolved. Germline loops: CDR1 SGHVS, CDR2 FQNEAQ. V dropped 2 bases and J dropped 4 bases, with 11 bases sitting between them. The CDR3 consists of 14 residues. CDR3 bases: TGTGCCAGCAGCTTAAACCGTGAGGGCTATGGCTACACCTTC. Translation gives CASSLNREGYGYTF.

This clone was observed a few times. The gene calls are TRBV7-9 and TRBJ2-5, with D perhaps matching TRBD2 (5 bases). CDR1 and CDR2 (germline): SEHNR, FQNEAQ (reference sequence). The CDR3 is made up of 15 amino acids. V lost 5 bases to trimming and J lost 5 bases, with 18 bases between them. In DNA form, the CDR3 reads TGTGCCAGCAGCCCCGGGGTTAGGGAGTGGGAGACCCAGTACTTC. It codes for CASSPGVREWETQYF.

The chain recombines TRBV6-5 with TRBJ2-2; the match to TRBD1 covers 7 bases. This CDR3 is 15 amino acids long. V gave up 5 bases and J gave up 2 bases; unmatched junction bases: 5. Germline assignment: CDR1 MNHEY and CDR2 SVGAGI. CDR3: CASSPGTANTGELFF. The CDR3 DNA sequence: TGTGCCAGCAGTCCCGGGACAGCAAACACCGGGGAGCTGTTTTTT.

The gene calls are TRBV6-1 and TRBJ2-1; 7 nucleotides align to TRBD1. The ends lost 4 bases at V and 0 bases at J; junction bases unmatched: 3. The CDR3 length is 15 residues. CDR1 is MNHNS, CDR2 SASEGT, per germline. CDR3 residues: CASSARDSSYNEQFF. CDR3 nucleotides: TGTGCCAGCAGTGCCAGGGACAGCTCCTACAATGAGCAGTTCTTC.

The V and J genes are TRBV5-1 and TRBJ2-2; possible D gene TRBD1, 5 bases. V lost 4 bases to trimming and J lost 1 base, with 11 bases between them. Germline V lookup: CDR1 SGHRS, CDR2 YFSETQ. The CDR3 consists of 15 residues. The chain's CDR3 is CASSLDSENTGELFF. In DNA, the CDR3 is TGCGCCAGCAGCCTCGACAGCGAGAACACCGGGGAGCTGTTTTTT. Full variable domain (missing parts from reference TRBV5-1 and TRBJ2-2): KAGVTQTPRYLIKTRGQQVTLSCSPISGHRSVSWYQQTPGQGLQFLFEYFSETQRNKGNFPGRFSGRQFSNSRSEMNVSTLELGDSALYLCASSLDSENTGELFFGEGSRLTVL.

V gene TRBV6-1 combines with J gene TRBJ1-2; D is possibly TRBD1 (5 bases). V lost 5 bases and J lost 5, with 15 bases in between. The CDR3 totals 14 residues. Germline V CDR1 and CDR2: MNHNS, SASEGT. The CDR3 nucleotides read TGTGCCAGCAGTCCGGGGGTGGCCAAGTATGGCTACACCTTC. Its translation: CASSPGVAKYGYTF.

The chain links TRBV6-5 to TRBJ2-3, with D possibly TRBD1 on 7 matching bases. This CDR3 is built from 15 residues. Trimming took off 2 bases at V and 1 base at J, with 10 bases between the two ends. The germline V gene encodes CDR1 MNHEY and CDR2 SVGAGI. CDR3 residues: CASSYRGTGTDTQYF. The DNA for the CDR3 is TGTGCCAGCAGTTACCGCGGGACAGGCACAGATACGCAGTATTTT.

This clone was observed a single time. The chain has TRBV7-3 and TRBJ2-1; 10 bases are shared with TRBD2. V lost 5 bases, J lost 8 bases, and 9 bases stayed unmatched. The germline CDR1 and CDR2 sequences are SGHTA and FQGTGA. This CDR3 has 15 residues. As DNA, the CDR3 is TGTGCCAGCAGCCTAAGGCTAGCGGGAGTCGATGAGCAGTTCTTC. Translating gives CASSLRLAGVDEQFF. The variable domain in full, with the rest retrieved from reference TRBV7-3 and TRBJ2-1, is GAGVSQTPSNKVTEKGKYVELRCDPISGHTALYWYRQSLGQGPEFLIYFQGTGAADDSGLPNDRFFAVRPEGSVSTLKIQRTERGDSAVYLCASSLRLAGVDEQFFGPGTRLTVL.

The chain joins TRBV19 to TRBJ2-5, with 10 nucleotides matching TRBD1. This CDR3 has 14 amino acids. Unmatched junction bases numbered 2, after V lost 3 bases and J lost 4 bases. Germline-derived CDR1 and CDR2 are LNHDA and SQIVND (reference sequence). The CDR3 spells CASSIRTGGETQYF. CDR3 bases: TGTGCCAGTAGTATCCGGACAGGGGGAGAGACCCAGTACTTC.

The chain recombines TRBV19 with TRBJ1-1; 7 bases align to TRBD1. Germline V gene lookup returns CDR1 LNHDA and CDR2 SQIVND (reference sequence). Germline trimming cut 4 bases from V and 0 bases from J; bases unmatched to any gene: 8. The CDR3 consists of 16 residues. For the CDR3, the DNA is TGTGCCAGTAGTACCCCTCGACAGGGTATGAACACTGAAGCTTTCTTT. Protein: CASSTPRQGMNTEAFF.

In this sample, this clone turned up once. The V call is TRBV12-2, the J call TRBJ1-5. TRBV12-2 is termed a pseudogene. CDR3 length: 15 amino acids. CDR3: CAIKPQALGNQPQHF. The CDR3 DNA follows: TGTGCAATTAAACCCCAAGCGCTCGGTAATCAGCCCCAGCATTTT.

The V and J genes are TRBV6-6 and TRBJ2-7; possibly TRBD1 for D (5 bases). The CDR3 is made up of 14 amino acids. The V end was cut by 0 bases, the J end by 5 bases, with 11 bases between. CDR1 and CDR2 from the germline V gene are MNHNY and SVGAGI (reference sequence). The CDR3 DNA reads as TGTGCCAGCAGTTACTCTCAGGGTAACGACGAGCAGTACTTC. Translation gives CASSYSQGNDEQYF.

The CDR3 sequence is CASSKGQGGYGYTF. CDR3 DNA: TGTGCCAGCAGTAAGGGACAGGGTGGGTATGGCTACACCTTC. This sequence joins TRBV27 and TRBJ1-2, with 9 bases that match TRBD1. CDR3 length: 14 residues. J was trimmed by 5 bases and V by 5 bases; bases with no gene match: 6. CDR1 is MNHEY, CDR2 SMNVEV, per germline (reference sequence).

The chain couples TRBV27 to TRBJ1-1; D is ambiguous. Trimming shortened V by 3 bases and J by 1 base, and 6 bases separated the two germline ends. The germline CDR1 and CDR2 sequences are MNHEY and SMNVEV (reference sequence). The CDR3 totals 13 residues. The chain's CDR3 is CASSFTGNTEAFF. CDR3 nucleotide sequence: TGTGCCAGCAGTTTCACCGGGAACACTGAAGCTTTCTTT.

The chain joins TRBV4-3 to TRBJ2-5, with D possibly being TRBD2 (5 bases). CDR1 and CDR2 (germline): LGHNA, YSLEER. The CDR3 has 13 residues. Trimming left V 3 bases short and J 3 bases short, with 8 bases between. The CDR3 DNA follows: TGCGCCAGCAGCCAGACTAAGGAAGAGACCCAGTACTTC. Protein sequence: CASSQTKEETQYF.

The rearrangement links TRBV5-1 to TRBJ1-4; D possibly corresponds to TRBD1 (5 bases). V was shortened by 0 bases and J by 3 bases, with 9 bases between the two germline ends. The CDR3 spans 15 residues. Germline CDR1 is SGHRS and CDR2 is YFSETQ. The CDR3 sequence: CASSLVGRPNEKLFF. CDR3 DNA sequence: TGCGCCAGCAGCTTGGTGGGGCGGCCTAATGAAAAACTGTTTTTT.

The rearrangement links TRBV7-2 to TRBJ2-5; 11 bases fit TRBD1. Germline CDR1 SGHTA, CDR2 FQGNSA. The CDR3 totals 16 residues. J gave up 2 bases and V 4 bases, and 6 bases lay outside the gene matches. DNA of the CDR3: TGTGCCAGCAGCTCCACCGGGACAGGGGGACAAGAGACCCAGTACTTC. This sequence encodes CASSSTGTGGQETQYF.